This TCR beta chain was captured by sequencing in a study of TIL therapy for anti-PD-1-resistant metastatic lung cancer. About the study: Half of patients were current or former smokers.

Germline V gene data show CDR1 as SGHRS and CDR2 as YFSETQ. The CDR3 extends over 12 amino acids. V was clipped by 0 bases and J by 5 bases, with 6 bases between them. The immunoSEQ assay was v3. The assay was immunoSEQ multiplex PCR, and TCRdb's table has in-frame clones only and misses some. The sample has more than 15,000 clones, approximately 83% seen once; the top ten hold about 2.3%. Time point indicated: pre-treatment sample, taken before nivolumab and TIL therapy. Patients were adults with stage 4 NSCLC. The sequence was obtained from a person aged 25 to 85 with non-small cell lung cancer. This rearrangement joins TRBV5-1 to TRBJ2-7; D uncertain. Sequencing used blood, obtained at baseline. The CDR3 nucleotides read TGCGCCAGCAGCTTGGCCGGAAACGAGCAGTACTTC. It translates to CASSLAGNEQYF.